A selection of T cell receptor beta chains follows, all from one sample in a study of molecular identifiers for immune sequencing clone quantification. TCRdb re-called the PCR reads through MiXCR, storing one row per CDR3 protein. The repertoire includes hundreds of thousands of distinct CDR3 sequences, roughly 25% of them detected once, and 0.7% to 0.95% sits in the top ten. Specimen: naive CD8+ T cells from blood, with Jurkat cell RNA spiked in. All receptors derive from a human donor in good health. Some libraries in this study had Jurkat cell RNA spiked in. Each CDR3 is given with its conserved first and last residue.

V gene	J gene	CDR3 protein
TRBV4-1	TRBJ2-2	CASSQDFTWVAGELFF
TRBV5-1	TRBJ1-1	CASSLGPSDTEAFF
TRBV7-9	TRBJ2-3	CASTTAGGGTDTQYF
TRBV29-1	TRBJ1-1	CSVAEGAGDGTEAFF
TRBV27	TRBJ2-3	CASRQTSGSTDTQYF
TRBV18	TRBJ1-6	CASSPRSRGSSYNSPLHF
TRBV19	TRBJ2-3	CASSYQAIDTQYF
TRBV29-1	TRBJ2-1	CSVGVDYNERFF
TRBV7-9	TRBJ2-1	CASSPPWIDEQFF
TRBV7-2	TRBJ1-4	CASSLVRTGTNEKLFF
TRBV6-1	TRBJ2-7	CASSEIGQVEQYF
TRBV5-6	TRBJ2-7	CASSGDGTGAYEQYF
TRBV12-3/TRBV12-4	TRBJ2-5	CASRGRVVGEGQGRETQYF
TRBV7-6	TRBJ2-7	CASSSTGTGEWEQYF
TRBV20-1	TRBJ2-5	CSASAGQGIKETQYF
TRBV7-6	TRBJ2-1	CASSLGTESSYNERFF
TRBV5-4	TRBJ1-6	CASSLSGLDSPLHF
TRBV5-6	TRBJ1-2	CASRDEVNSYGYTF
TRBV28	TRBJ2-2	CASSLLGTGGLSGTGELFF
TRBV2	TRBJ2-5	CASIPESEETQYF
TRBV3-1	TRBJ2-3	CASSQGMIASTDTQYF
TRBV19	TRBJ1-2	CASSIGSPAPYGYTF
TRBV7-9	TRBJ1-2	CASSGSLSGITNYGYTF
TRBV5-1	TRBJ2-1	CASSIIAGEQFF
TRBV12-3/TRBV12-4	TRBJ1-1	CASSLGGSGAEAFF
TRBV29-1	TRBJ2-5	CSVTTGGVETQYF
TRBV27	TRBJ2-3	CASNTPADTQYF
TRBV19	TRBJ2-1	CASSRSGSYNEQFF
TRBV27	TRBJ2-6	CASSSSPGANVLTF
TRBV4-1	TRBJ2-1	CASSQGITYNEQFF
TRBV7-9	TRBJ2-7	CASSHPPVEGYEQYF
TRBV11-3	TRBJ2-3	CASSLNREFTDTQYF
TRBV30	TRBJ2-7	CAWSVDRGAYEQYF
TRBV6-2/TRBV6-3	TRBJ1-1	CASSSPSEPPEAFF
TRBV28	TRBJ2-7	CASSSGTGGCEQYF
TRBV11-2	TRBJ2-3	CASSLIAGSSTDTQYF
TRBV7-9	TRBJ2-5	CASRAGNGQETQYF
TRBV24-1	TRBJ2-5	CATSAGTGEETQYF
TRBV12-3/TRBV12-4	TRBJ1-2	CASSLWPGTDYGYTF
TRBV19	TRBJ2-7	CATTEGDEQYF
TRBV24-1	TRBJ2-4	CATSDSDGEKNIQYF
TRBV4-3	TRBJ1-4	CASSQEWSGAGSNEKLFF
TRBV6-5	TRBJ2-7	CASTEFSGNNHEQYF
TRBV19	TRBJ2-7	CASNGGTTYEQYF
TRBV4-3	TRBJ1-1	CASSLGAQSEAFF